This is a list of T cell receptor beta chains from one sample in a study of CD8+ T cells in alopecia areata. Libraries were prepared by immunoSEQ multiplex PCR; TCRdb keeps only in-frame clonotypes and omits some of them. This table holds over 85,000 clones, nearly 45% found once. Input material: CD4+ T cells sorted from blood. All receptors come from a human donor with alopecia areata. The CDR3 runs from the conserved cysteine through the conserved F or W. Each record gives: J gene, clone size, V gene, D gene, CDR3 DNA, CDR3 protein. D genes are given only for firm matches. A clone size is listed for some rows: how often the clone was seen (once, few, many), or a class if it is expanded.

>TRBJ2-5|-|TRBV28|TRBD2
TGTGCCAGCAGCTCTACTAGCGGGAGGGACTTC
CASSSTSGRDF
>TRBJ2-1|few|TRBV29-1|-
TGCAGCGGGGCGGGGACATCGAGCTACAATGAGCAGTTCTTC
CSGAGTSSYNEQFF
>TRBJ1-1|-|TRBV30|-
TGTGCCTGGACAGGTTACTTGGCTGAAGCTTTCTTT
CAWTGYLAEAFF
>TRBJ2-5|-|TRBV29-1|-
TGCAGCGTTGTTGATGGGGGAGAGACCCAGTACTTC
CSVVDGGETQYF
>TRBJ2-1|-|TRBV28|TRBD2
TGTGCCAGCAGTTCAAGGCGGGAGGTCAATGAGCAGTTCTTC
CASSSRREVNEQFF
>TRBJ2-5|once|TRBV18|-
TGTGCCAGCTCACCAATGCTGCGGGTGGAGACCCAGTACTTC
CASSPMLRVETQYF
>TRBJ1-1|-|TRBV9|-
TGTGCCAGCAGCGTAAAAGACTTGGTGAACACTGAAGCTTTCTTT
CASSVKDLVNTEAFF
>TRBJ1-5|-|TRBV4-1|-
TGCGCCAGCAGCCACCCCCGCGGTGATCATCAGCCCCAGCATTTT
CASSHPRGDHQPQHF
>TRBJ1-5|-|TRBV28|-
TGTGCCAGCAGTACTGACAGACAGCCCCAGCATTTT
CASSTDRQPQHF
>TRBJ2-2|-|TRBV7-9|-
TGTGCCGTCGGATCAACCGGGGAGCTGTTTTTT
CAVGSTGELFF
>TRBJ2-5|-|TRBV29-1|-
TGCAGCGTTGATTTCAGGGTCGGCGAGACCCAGTACTTC
CSVDFRVGETQYF
>TRBJ2-7|few|TRBV28|TRBD2
TGTGCCAGCAGTTTCAGCGGGGGCGGAAGCTCCTACGAGCAGTACTTC
CASSFSGGGSSYEQYF
>TRBJ2-5|medium-sized|TRBV5-1|-
TGCGCCAGCAGCCCTGGAGGACCGATGCAAGAGACCCAGTACTTC
CASSPGGPMQETQYF
>TRBJ2-4|-|TRBV6-8|-
TGTGCCAGCAGTTACTCGATCCCATCGGACGGTTTAAAAAACATTCAGTACTTC
CASSYSIPSDGLKNIQYF
>TRBJ2-3|few|TRBV28|TRBD2
TGTGCCAGCAGTAGCGGGGGCACAGATACGCAGTATTTT
CASSSGGTDTQYF
>TRBJ2-1|-|TRBV5-4|-
TGTGCCAGCAGCTTGACACTGGGCAATGAGCAGTTCTTC
CASSLTLGNEQFF
>TRBJ2-1|once|TRBV4-1|-
TGCGCCAGCAGCGCCGACTGGGCCTCTAACTCCTACAATGAGCAGTTCTTC
CASSADWASNSYNEQFF
>TRBJ1-1|few|TRBV25-1|TRBD1
TGTGCCAGCAGTGAAGGACAGGGACCTGAAGCTTTCTTT
CASSEGQGPEAFF
>TRBJ2-7|few|TRBV29-1|TRBD1
TGCAGCGTTTGGGACAGAGAGGTTTTTTGGGTCGACGAGCAGTACTTC
CSVWDREVFWVDEQYF
>TRBJ2-5|once|TRBV2|-
TGTGCCAGCAGGGCCCCCGTGGGAGTTGAGACCCAGTACTTC
CASRAPVGVETQYF
>TRBJ2-7|-|TRBV28|-
TGTGCCAGCAGTCAGACAGGTTACGAGCAGTACTTC
CASSQTGYEQYF
>TRBJ1-5|-|TRBV7-9|-
TGTGCCAGCACCGAAGGGACGGGAGGGCCCCAGCATTTT
CASTEGTGGPQHF
>TRBJ2-5|-|TRBV29-1|-
TGCAGCGCCAGGCCCGGCCCGGAGACCCAGTACTTC
CSARPGPETQYF
>TRBJ2-2|-|TRBV5-1|-
TGCGCCAGCAGTGACGCTGGGACCGGGGAGCTGTTTTTT
CASSDAGTGELFF
>TRBJ2-5|-|TRBV29-1|-
TGCAGCGTTGAAGATGTAAGAGAGACCCAGTACTTC
CSVEDVRETQYF
>TRBJ2-7|few|TRBV30|TRBD1
TGTGCCTGGAGTCTCCTCGGACAGGGGGATCGGGAGCAGTACTTC
CAWSLLGQGDREQYF
>TRBJ2-1|-|TRBV29-1|-
TGCAGCGTTGACGGAGACAGTTACAATGAGCAGTTCTTC
CSVDGDSYNEQFF
>TRBJ2-2|-|TRBV29-1|TRBD1
TGCAGCTCTGGGACAGCGAACACCGGGGAGCTGTTTTTT
CSSGTANTGELFF
>TRBJ1-1|-|TRBV30|-
TGTGCCTGGAGTGTACACGTAACTGAAGCTTTCTTT
CAWSVHVTEAFF
>TRBJ1-2|-|TRBV7-2|-
TGTGCCAGCAGCTTACGGGGAGATGGCTACACCTTC
CASSLRGDGYTF
>TRBJ2-2|-|TRBV29-1|TRBD1
TGCAGCGTTGAGTTGGGACAGGGATCCGGGGAGCTGTTTTTT
CSVELGQGSGELFF
>TRBJ1-5|-|TRBV28|-
TGTGCCAGCAGTTTTGCCGGTCAGCCCCAGCATTTT
CASSFAGQPQHF
>TRBJ2-7|-|TRBV29-1|-
TGCAGCGCTAGACAGGCCTCCTACGAGCAGTACTTC
CSARQASYEQYF
>TRBJ2-1|-|TRBV9|TRBD2
TGTGCCAGCAGCGTAGAAGCGGGGGTCGAGCAGTTCTTC
CASSVEAGVEQFF
>TRBJ2-7|few|TRBV7-9|-
TGTGCCAGCAGCTTCCAGGGCACCTACGAGCAGTACTTC
CASSFQGTYEQYF
>TRBJ2-7|-|TRBV29-1|TRBD2
TGCAGCGTCTGGACTAGCGGGGCCTACGAGCAGTACTTC
CSVWTSGAYEQYF
>TRBJ2-1|-|TRBV2|-
TGTGCCAGCAGTGACAGATTCAATGAGCAGTTCTTC
CASSDRFNEQFF
>TRBJ2-3|few|TRBV9|TRBD2
TGTGCCAGCAATCAGCGGGAGGCAACCACAGATACGCAGTATTTT
CASNQREATTDTQYF